Sequencing of this T cell receptor (beta chain) was carried out in a study of blood T cell repertoires in COVID-19. Here immunoSEQ multiplex PCR was the method, and the copy in TCRdb shows in-frame clones only, minus some. The sample has 100,000 to 150,000 clones, 65% to 90% seen once; the top ten hold more than 20%. The clonotype originates from a woman of 80 years or more with acute or convalescent COVID-19. Sequenced material: peripheral blood.

The CDR3 sequence is CASSAKDRVGTEAFF. The CDR3 bases are TGTGCCAGCAGCGCCAAGGACAGGGTAGGGACTGAAGCTTTCTTT. The chain links TRBV13 to TRBJ1-1; 8 bases are a match to TRBD1. Losses at the gene ends were 5 bases for V and 5 bases for J; bases not matched to a gene: 10. The CDR3 has 15 amino acids. CDR1 and CDR2 (germline): PRHDT, FYEKMQ (reference sequence).